These T cell receptor beta chains were read from a single sample in a study of blood T cell repertoires in COVID-19. Clones were read by immunoSEQ multiplex PCR, and TCRdb kept only the in-frame ones, dropping some. The data show tens of thousands of clones, more than 90% seen once. Sequencing input: peripheral blood. These receptors all come from a man between 45 and 60 years old with COVID-19, enrolled during active disease. Each CDR3 is given with its conserved first and last residue. A D gene is named only where the DNA matches it firmly. Size is stated for part of the rows, as once, few or many counts, or as a class when the clone is expanded.

TRBV11-2	TRBD1	-	TRBJ2-7	CASSLQGDHSYEQYF	TGTGCCAGCAGCCTTCAGGGGGACCACTCCTACGAGCAGTACTTC
TRBV3-1/TRBV3-2	TRBD2	-	TRBJ2-7	CASSQGGLAGSYEQYF	TGTGCCAGCAGCCAAGGGGGGCTAGCGGGCTCCTACGAGCAGTACTTC
TRBV19	-	-	TRBJ1-1	CASSIVGLNTEAFF	TGTGCCAGTAGTATCGTGGGCTTGAACACTGAAGCTTTCTTT
TRBV27	TRBD1	-	TRBJ2-7	CASSPSTGALSYEQYF	TGTGCCAGCAGTCCCTCGACAGGGGCTCTATCCTACGAGCAGTACTTC
TRBV18	TRBD2	-	TRBJ2-2	CASSPLPGLAGKTGELFF	TGTGCCAGCTCACCCCTTCCGGGACTAGCGGGAAAGACCGGGGAGCTGTTTTTT
TRBV9	TRBD1	-	TRBJ1-1	CASSVGDRGSGTEAFF	TGTGCCAGCAGCGTAGGAGACAGGGGATCGGGCACTGAAGCTTTCTTT
TRBV27	-	-	TRBJ1-2	CASSLITGSDYGYTF	TGTGCCAGCAGTTTAATTACAGGGAGTGACTATGGCTACACCTTC
TRBV10-3	-	-	TRBJ1-1	CAISGGNTEAFF	TGTGCCATCAGTGGAGGTAACACTGAAGCTTTCTTT
TRBV3-1/TRBV3-2	-	-	TRBJ1-3	CASSRQSWGNTIYF	TGTGCCAGCAGCCGACAGAGTTGGGGAAACACCATATATTTT
TRBV6-5	-	-	TRBJ2-2	CASSSTGHLTGELFF	TGTGCCAGCAGTTCAACGGGACATCTCACCGGGGAGCTGTTTTTT
TRBV30	TRBD2	-	TRBJ2-3	CAWSVAGGPADTQYF	TGTGCCTGGAGTGTAGCGGGAGGGCCAGCAGATACGCAGTATTTT
TRBV3-1/TRBV3-2	-	-	TRBJ1-4	CASSQEAGTNEKLFF	TGTGCCAGCAGCCAAGAAGCAGGGACTAATGAAAAACTGTTTTTT
TRBV30	TRBD2	-	TRBJ2-5	CAWSVTSGLVETQYF	TGTGCCTGGAGTGTCACTAGCGGACTGGTAGAGACCCAGTACTTC
TRBV6-5	-	-	TRBJ1-5	CASRPPGTPYQPQHF	TGTGCCAGCAGACCTCCCGGGACACCCTATCAGCCCCAGCATTTT
TRBV6-1	-	-	TRBJ2-5	CASSEVVLAPQETQYF	TGTGCCAGCAGTGAAGTTGTCCTAGCGCCCCAAGAGACCCAGTACTTC
TRBV9	TRBD1	-	TRBJ1-2	CASSFRDRDYGYTF	TGTGCCAGCAGCTTCCGGGACAGAGACTATGGCTACACCTTC
TRBV2	TRBD1	-	TRBJ2-3	CASSSQGQSTDTQYF	TGTGCCAGCAGTAGCCAGGGACAGAGCACAGATACGCAGTATTTT
TRBV7-2	-	-	TRBJ1-2	CASSLDGQSYGYTF	TGTGCCAGCAGCTTAGATGGACAGAGCTATGGCTACACCTTC
TRBV28	TRBD1	-	TRBJ1-4	CASSISGQGREKLFF	TGTGCCAGCAGTATCTCGGGACAGGGTCGGGAAAAACTGTTTTTT
TRBV19	TRBD2	-	TRBJ2-7	CASSISGLGDYEQYF	TGTGCCAGTAGTATCTCAGGACTAGGGGACTACGAGCAGTACTTC
TRBV5-1	TRBD2	once	TRBJ2-7	CASSFNGGSYEQYF	TGCGCCAGCAGCTTCAACGGGGGGTCCTACGAGCAGTACTTC
TRBV21-1	-	-	TRBJ1-4	CASSLRTGGREKLFF	TGTGCCAGCAGCTTACGGACAGGGGGCCGAGAAAAACTGTTTTTT
TRBV4-1	-	-	TRBJ2-4	CASSQPRSLAKNIQYF	TGCGCCAGCAGCCAGCCTAGAAGCCTAGCCAAAAACATTCAGTACTTC
TRBV6-5	TRBD2	-	TRBJ2-7	CASSLAGETYEQYF	TGTGCCAGCTCCCTAGCGGGAGAAACCTACGAGCAGTACTTC
TRBV18	-	-	TRBJ1-2	CASSPLDSDGYTF	TGTGCCAGCTCACCACTGGACAGCGATGGCTACACCTTC
TRBV2	-	once	TRBJ1-3	CASSEFRNRYGNTIYF	TGTGCCAGCAGTGAATTTCGCAATCGGTACGGAAACACCATATATTTT
TRBV5-1	-	once	TRBJ1-2	CASSLAPGDMYGYTF	TGCGCCAGCAGCTTGGCGCCCGGTGATATGTATGGCTACACCTTC
TRBV11-2	-	-	TRBJ2-1	CASSLVRGAAYNEQFF	TGTGCCAGCAGCTTAGTTCGCGGAGCGGCCTACAATGAGCAGTTCTTC